This T cell receptor (beta chain) was captured by sequencing in a study of cytotoxic CD8 clonotypes in ibrutinib-treated CLL. As for the study in general: Results showed some 25 partial and 2 complete responses; following median roughly 66 months, roughly 15 remained remitted, around twelve advanced. The samples contained roughly 240,000 productive templates on average. They also contained an average of about 100,000 productive rearrangements. Whole-study findings and limits: Public clonotypes were uncommon and contracted or stayed stable on treatment. Ibrutinib response saw clonality rise, and progression saw it return toward baseline.

Clones were read by immunoSEQ multiplex PCR, and TCRdb kept only the in-frame ones, dropping some. The sample holds 130,000 or so clones, about 80% seen once. Concerning this clone itself: Its antigen is unidentified. A junction boundary mismatches the germline segment, possibly from a read error.

From germline, CDR1 is SSHAT and CDR2 FNYEAQ (reference sequence). This CDR3 has 13 residues. The rearrangement uses TRBV7-7 and TRBJ2-2; 7 bases line up with TRBD2. The sequencing here drew on PBMCs, taken after 12 months of ibrutinib treatment. This TCR was sampled from a human donor with chronic lymphocytic leukemia. In DNA, the CDR3 is TGTGCTAGCAGCGGGATTACCACCGGGGAGCTGTTTTTT. Protein sequence: CASSGITTGELFF.